This T cell receptor (beta chain) was retrieved from a study of blood T cell repertoires in COVID-19. CDR1 is LGHNA, CDR2 YNFKEQ, per germline. After removal of 6 bases from V and 0 bases from J, the junction contained 7 bases not matched to a gene. This CDR3 comprises 16 residues. Using immunoSEQ multiplex PCR, the repertoire was profiled, and TCRdb retains in-frame clones only, with some absent. Here the sample spans under 200,000 clones, around 84% being singletons. The chain carries TRBV4-2 and TRBJ2-1; 8 bases match TRBD2. The specimen was peripheral blood. The TCR originated in a woman aged 70-85 years with COVID-19, enrolled during active disease. The chain's CDR3 is CASRAAGATSYNEQFF. For the CDR3, the DNA is TGTGCCAGCAGAGCAGCGGGAGCTACCTCCTACAATGAGCAGTTCTTC.